Reported below is one T cell receptor beta chain. Its antigen is as yet unknown. The sample comes from a study of cytomegalovirus exposure and HLA in healthy donors. Donors likely had unrecorded immune exposures despite being nominally healthy when sampled. The PCR was carried out with 60 Vbeta primers and 13 Jbeta primers. Measured with immunoSEQ multiplex PCR; TCRdb has only the in-frame clones, and not every one. The data contain under 200,000 clones, around four fifths of them singletons. Findings and limits, study-wide: Later analysis placed DRB1 highest and HLA-C lowest in TCR association rates, which differed by HLA locus. The authors listed 150 to 200 TCR beta chains as cytomegalovirus-associated. V- and J-gene trimming in TCR beta was tied to a missense DCLRE1C variant by an analysis performed later.

The CDR3 loop spans 16 amino acids. CDR1 and CDR2 from the germline V gene are MDHEN and SYDVKM. Trimming pared 7 bases from V and 0 bases from J, leaving 19 bases between. This TCR derives from a middle-aged man in good health and CMV-seropositive. The chain combines TRBV28 with TRBJ2-7; D perhaps matches TRBD1 (6 bases). Sequencing input: PBMCs. CDR3 amino acids: CASTVTKTGHSYEQYF. CDR3 nucleotides: TGTGCCAGCACCGTAACGAAGACAGGACACTCCTACGAGCAGTACTTC.